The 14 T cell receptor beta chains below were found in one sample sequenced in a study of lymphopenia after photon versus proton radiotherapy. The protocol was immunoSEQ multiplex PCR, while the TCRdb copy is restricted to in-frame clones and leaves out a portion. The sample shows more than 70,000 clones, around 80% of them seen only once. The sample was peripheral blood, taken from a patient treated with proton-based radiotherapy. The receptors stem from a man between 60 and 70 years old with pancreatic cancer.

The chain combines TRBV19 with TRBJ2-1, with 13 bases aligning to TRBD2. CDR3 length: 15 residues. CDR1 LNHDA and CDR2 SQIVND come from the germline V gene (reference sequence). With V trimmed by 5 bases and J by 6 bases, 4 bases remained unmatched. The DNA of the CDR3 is TGTGCCAGTAGTCTCACTAGCGGGAGGGTCAATGAGCAGTTCTTC. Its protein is CASSLTSGRVNEQFF.

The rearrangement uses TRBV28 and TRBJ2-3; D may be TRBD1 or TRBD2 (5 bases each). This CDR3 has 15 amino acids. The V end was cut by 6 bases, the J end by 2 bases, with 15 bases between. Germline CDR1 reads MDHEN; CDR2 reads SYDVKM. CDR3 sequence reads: CASRGTDRPTDTQYF. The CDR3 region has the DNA TGTGCCAGCAGGGGGACGGATAGACCCACAGATACGCAGTATTTT.

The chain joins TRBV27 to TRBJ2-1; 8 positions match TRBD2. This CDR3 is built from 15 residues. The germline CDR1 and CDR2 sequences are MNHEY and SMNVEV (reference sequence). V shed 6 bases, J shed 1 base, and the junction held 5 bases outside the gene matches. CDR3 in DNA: TGTGCCAGCAGAGCGGGGGCGTCGTCCTACAATGAGCAGTTCTTC. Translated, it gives CASRAGASSYNEQFF.

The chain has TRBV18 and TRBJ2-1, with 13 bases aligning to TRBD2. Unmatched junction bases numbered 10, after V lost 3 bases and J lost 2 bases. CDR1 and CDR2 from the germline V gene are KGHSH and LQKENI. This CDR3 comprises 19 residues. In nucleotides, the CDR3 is TGTGCCAGCTCACCCACCGGACTAGCGGGGGTCACCCCCTACAATGAGCAGTTCTTC. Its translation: CASSPTGLAGVTPYNEQFF.

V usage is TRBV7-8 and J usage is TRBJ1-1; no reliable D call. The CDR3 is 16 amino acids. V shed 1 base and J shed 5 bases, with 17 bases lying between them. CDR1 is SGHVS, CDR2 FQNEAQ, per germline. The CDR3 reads CASSLVGLRERTEAFF. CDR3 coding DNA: TGTGCCAGCAGCTTAGTGGGTCTGCGGGAGCGGACTGAAGCTTTCTTT.

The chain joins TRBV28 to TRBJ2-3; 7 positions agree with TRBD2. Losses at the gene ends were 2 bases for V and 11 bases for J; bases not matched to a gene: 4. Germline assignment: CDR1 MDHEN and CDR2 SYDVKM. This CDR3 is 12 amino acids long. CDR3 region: CASSLLAEEQYF. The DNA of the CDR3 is TGTGCCAGCAGTTTACTAGCGGAAGAGCAGTATTTT.

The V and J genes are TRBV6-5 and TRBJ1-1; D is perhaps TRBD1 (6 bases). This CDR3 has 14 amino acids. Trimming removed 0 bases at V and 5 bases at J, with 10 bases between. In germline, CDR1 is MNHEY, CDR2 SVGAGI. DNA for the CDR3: TGTGCCAGCAGTTACTCACAGGGTGGGACTGAAGCTTTCTTT. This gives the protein CASSYSQGGTEAFF.

The CDR3 DNA sequence: TGTGCCAGCATCCCAGCGGGAAAAGTTTGGAATGAGCAGTTCTTC. Translating gives CASIPAGKVWNEQFF. V usage is TRBV5-4 and J usage is TRBJ2-1; 7 positions agree with TRBD2. The germline CDR1 and CDR2 sequences are SGHNT and YYREEE (reference sequence). Germline trimming cut 6 bases from V and 7 bases from J; bases unmatched to any gene: 13. CDR3 length: 15 amino acids.

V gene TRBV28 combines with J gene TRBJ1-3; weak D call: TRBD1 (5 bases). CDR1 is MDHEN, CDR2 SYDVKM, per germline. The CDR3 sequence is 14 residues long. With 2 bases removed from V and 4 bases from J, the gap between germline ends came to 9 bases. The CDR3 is CASSLGGTGNTIYF. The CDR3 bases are TGTGCCAGCAGTTTAGGGGGTACCGGAAACACCATATATTTT. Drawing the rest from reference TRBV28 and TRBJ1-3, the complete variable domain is DVKVTQSSRYLVKRTGEKVFLECVQDMDHENMFWYRQDPGLGLRLIYFSYDVKMKEKGDIPEGYSVSREKKERFSLILESASTNQTSMYLCASSLGGTGNTIYFGEGSWLTVV.

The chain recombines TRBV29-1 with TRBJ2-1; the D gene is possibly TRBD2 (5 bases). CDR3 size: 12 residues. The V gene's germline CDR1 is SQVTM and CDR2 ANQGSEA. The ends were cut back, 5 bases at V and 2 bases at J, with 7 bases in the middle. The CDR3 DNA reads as TGCAGCGTTAGAGCGGCCTACAATGAGCAGTTCTTC. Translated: CSVRAAYNEQFF.

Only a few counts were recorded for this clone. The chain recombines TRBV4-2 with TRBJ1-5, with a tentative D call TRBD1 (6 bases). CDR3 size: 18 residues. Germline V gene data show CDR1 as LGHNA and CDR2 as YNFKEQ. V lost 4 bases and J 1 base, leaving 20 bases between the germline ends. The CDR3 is CASSLFHDRSGSNQPQHF. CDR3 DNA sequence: TGTGCCAGCAGCCTATTTCACGACAGGTCGGGGAGCAATCAGCCCCAGCATTTT.

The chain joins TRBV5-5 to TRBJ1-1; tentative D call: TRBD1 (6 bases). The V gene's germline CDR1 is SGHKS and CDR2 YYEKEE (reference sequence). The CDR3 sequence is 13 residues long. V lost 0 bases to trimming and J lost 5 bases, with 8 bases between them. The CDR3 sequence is CASSLAGTTEAFF. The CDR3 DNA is TGTGCCAGCAGCTTGGCCGGGACAACTGAAGCTTTCTTT.

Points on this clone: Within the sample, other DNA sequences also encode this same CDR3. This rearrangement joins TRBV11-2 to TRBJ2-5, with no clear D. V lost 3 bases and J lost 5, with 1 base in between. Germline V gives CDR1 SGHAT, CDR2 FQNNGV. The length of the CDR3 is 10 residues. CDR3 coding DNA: TGTGCCAGCAGCTTGGAGACCCAGTACTTC. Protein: CASSLETQYF.

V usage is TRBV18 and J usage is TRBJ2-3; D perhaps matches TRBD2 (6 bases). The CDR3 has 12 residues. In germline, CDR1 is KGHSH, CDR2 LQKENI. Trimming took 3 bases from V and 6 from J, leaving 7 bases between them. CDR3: CASSPGGDTQYF. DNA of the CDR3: TGTGCCAGCTCACCTGGAGGGGATACGCAGTATTTT. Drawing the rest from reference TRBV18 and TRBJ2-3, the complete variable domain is NAGVMQNPRHLVRRRGQEARLRCSPMKGHSHVYWYRQLPEEGLKFMVYLQKENIIDESGMPKERFSAEFPKEGPSILRIQQVVRGDSAAYFCASSPGGDTQYFGPGTRLTVL.